The sequence of this TCR beta chain was determined in a study of shared T cell receptors in the human thymus. CDR3 size: 19 residues. The germline gives CDR1 SGHAT, CDR2 FQDESV (reference sequence). V shed 4 bases and J 3 bases; nucleotides not matched to a gene: 11. Method: immunoSEQ multiplex PCR; TCRdb's copy keeps in-frame clones and lacks some. This sample carries about 660,000 clones, around 87% of them seen once, and the ten largest clones take around 0.0099%. These data also featured in a second study, about human thymus T cells. That source reports: Thymus tissue for the work was resected from patients undergoing corrective heart surgery.

The rearrangement joins TRBV11-1 to TRBJ2-2; 13 bases fit TRBD2. This TCR came from a boy under two years old with a congenital heart defect. The sequenced sample consisted of thymocytes. The CDR3 DNA reads as TGTGCCAGCAGCTCGGTGACTAGCGGGAGGCCAGAGGACACCGGGGAGCTGTTTTTT. The encoded protein is CASSSVTSGRPEDTGELFF.